The rows below give T cell receptor beta chains drawn from one sample of a study of shared clonotypes between healthy human individuals. The method was immunoSEQ multiplex PCR; TCRdb's version includes in-frame clones alone and lacks a portion of them. The sample lists about 2 million clones, approximately 94% occurring once. Specimen: naive CD8+ T cells sorted from blood. Receptors originate from a man aged 18 to 30 in good health. CDR3s include the opening cysteine and the closing phenylalanine or tryptophan. The D gene is left open where the match is weak. Clone size appears in some rows only: once, few, many, or a class for an expanded clone.

clone_size j_call v_call d_call cdr3_nt cdr3_aa
- TRBJ1-1 TRBV7-6 - TGTGCCAGCAGCTTAGTTATTGGCAGTAACACTGAAGCTTTCTTT CASSLVIGSNTEAFF
- TRBJ2-3 TRBV5-6 - TGTGCCAGCAGTCGGGACTTCCCAGATACGCAGTATTTT CASSRDFPDTQYF
- TRBJ1-2 TRBV4-3 - TGCGCCAGCAGCACAGACGCATTCGGGACGGTAAACTATGGCTACACCTTC CASSTDAFGTVNYGYTF
- TRBJ1-3 TRBV10-3 TRBD1 TGTGCCATCAGCCCACCGGGACAGGCTGGAAACACCATATATTTT CAISPPGQAGNTIYF
- TRBJ2-3 TRBV27 TRBD2 TGTGCCAGCAGTCCACAACGGTTGAGCGGGGCTTCTAGCACAGATACGCAGTATTTT CASSPQRLSGASSTDTQYF
- TRBJ2-2 TRBV27 - TGTGCCAGCACAGACAGATCCACCGGGGAGCTGTTTTTT CASTDRSTGELFF
- TRBJ2-3 TRBV7-2 TRBD2 TGTGCCAGCAGCTTAGTTGCGGGAGTGGGAACAGATACGCAGTATTTT CASSLVAGVGTDTQYF
- TRBJ2-5 TRBV28 - TGTGCCAGTCAGGGACTGCGGGGAGGACAAGAGACCCAGTACTTC CASQGLRGGQETQYF
once TRBJ1-4 TRBV7-2 - TGTGCCAGCAGCTTAACTGGGGCCGGGAATGAAAAACTGTTTTTT CASSLTGAGNEKLFF
- TRBJ2-1 TRBV29-1 TRBD2 TGCAGCGTGGTTCTAGCGGGGGGCCGTTACAATGAGCAGTTCTTC CSVVLAGGRYNEQFF
- TRBJ2-1 TRBV5-1 - TGCGCCAGCAGCTTGGGTTCGGAGGCCGTTGACAATGAGCAGTTCTTC CASSLGSEAVDNEQFF